The sequence of this TCR beta chain was determined in a study of cytomegalovirus exposure and HLA in healthy donors. Background on the study: Of all 360 or so donors who were genotyped, roughly 81% belonged to the Caucasian-associated ancestry cluster.

Primers for the PCR totalled 60 Vbeta and 13 Jbeta. The table came from immunoSEQ multiplex PCR; TCRdb's copy has only in-frame clones and leaves some out. In the table there are tens of thousands of clones, around 85% of which are singletons. The V end was cut by 1 base, the J end by 4 bases, with 5 bases between. CDR1 and CDR2 from the germline V gene are SGHTA and FQGNSA. The CDR3 covers 12 residues. This sequence joins TRBV7-2 and TRBJ2-7; no firm D call. Sequenced sample: PBMCs. The origin of this receptor is a girl aged 2-15 years in good health and CMV-seropositive. Here the CDR3 DNA reads TGTGCCAGCAGCTTAGATCTGTACGAGCAGTACTTC. Residues: CASSLDLYEQYF.